The rows below give T cell receptor beta chains drawn from one sample of a study of blood T cell repertoires in COVID-19. The protocol was immunoSEQ multiplex PCR, while the TCRdb copy is restricted to in-frame clones and leaves out a portion. This sample has over 60,000 clones, with approximately 90% found just once. Sequenced material: peripheral blood. These receptors were taken from a man between 65 and 80 years old with active or convalescent COVID-19. Both conserved end residues are part of each CDR3. A D gene is named only where the DNA matches it firmly. Clone size is not always given. Where it is, it says once, few, many or a class for expanded clones.

len: 14
j_gene: TRBJ2-7
v_gene: TRBV7-2
abundance: -
d_gene: TRBD1
CDR3aa: CASSSRTGDYEQYF
CDR3nt: TGTGCCAGCAGCTCCCGGACAGGAGACTACGAGCAGTACTTC

len: 14
j_gene: TRBJ1-6
v_gene: TRBV28
abundance: -
d_gene: TRBD1
CDR3aa: CASSLPDRVSPLHF
CDR3nt: TGTGCCAGCAGTCTACCTGACAGGGTTTCACCCCTCCACTTT

len: 12
j_gene: TRBJ2-2
v_gene: TRBV19
abundance: -
d_gene: -
CDR3aa: CASSTQAGELFF
CDR3nt: TGTGCCAGTAGTACTCAGGCCGGGGAGCTGTTTTTT

len: 17
j_gene: TRBJ2-1
v_gene: TRBV6-1
abundance: -
d_gene: TRBD2
CDR3aa: CASSDGASGRWYNEQFF
CDR3nt: TGTGCCAGCAGTGATGGGGCTAGCGGGAGGTGGTACAATGAGCAGTTCTTC

len: 17
j_gene: TRBJ1-4
v_gene: TRBV5-8
abundance: -
d_gene: -
CDR3aa: CASSLYVSGARSEKLFF
CDR3nt: TGTGCCAGCAGCTTGTATGTTTCAGGGGCAAGGAGTGAAAAACTGTTTTTT

len: 17
j_gene: TRBJ2-1
v_gene: TRBV9
abundance: -
d_gene: TRBD2
CDR3aa: CASSVIAGGWSYNEQFF
CDR3nt: TGTGCCAGCAGCGTCATAGCGGGGGGTTGGTCCTACAATGAGCAGTTCTTC

len: 15
j_gene: TRBJ2-2
v_gene: TRBV19
abundance: -
d_gene: TRBD2
CDR3aa: CASSRRAGVTGELFF
CDR3nt: TGTGCCAGTAGTCGCCGGGCGGGAGTAACCGGGGAGCTGTTTTTT

len: 14
j_gene: TRBJ2-5
v_gene: TRBV6-5
abundance: -
d_gene: -
CDR3aa: CASRRDRPTETQYF
CDR3nt: TGTGCCAGCAGGCGGGACAGACCGACGGAGACCCAGTACTTC

len: 16
j_gene: TRBJ1-2
v_gene: TRBV5-1
abundance: -
d_gene: TRBD1
CDR3aa: CASSLFPGQSNYGYTF
CDR3nt: TGCGCCAGCAGCTTGTTTCCGGGACAGAGTAACTATGGCTACACCTTC

len: 15
j_gene: TRBJ1-3
v_gene: TRBV7-2
abundance: -
d_gene: -
CDR3aa: CASSQARGTGNTIYF
CDR3nt: TGTGCCAGCAGCCAAGCCAGGGGAACAGGAAACACCATATATTTT

len: 15
j_gene: TRBJ1-2
v_gene: TRBV5-5
abundance: -
d_gene: -
CDR3aa: CASSLAAGPNYGYTF
CDR3nt: TGTGCCAGCAGCTTGGCCGCAGGGCCCAACTATGGCTACACCTTC

len: 11
j_gene: TRBJ2-7
v_gene: TRBV29-1
abundance: few
d_gene: -
CDR3aa: CSGELAGEQYF
CDR3nt: TGCAGCGGGGAGCTGGCTGGCGAGCAGTACTTC